The 25 T cell receptor beta chains listed next were all sequenced from one sample in a study of CD8+ T cells in alopecia areata. RNA, once extracted, was reverse transcribed into cDNA for use as the sequencing template. Sequenced by immunoSEQ multiplex PCR; TCRdb stores in-frame clones only, minus some. The repertoire holds 150,000 to 190,000 clones, with about 51% as singletons. Sequenced material: CD8+ T cells sorted from blood, taken at week 0. The receptors were sampled from a human donor with alopecia areata.

The gene calls are TRBV19 and TRBJ2-4; tentative D call: TRBD2 (6 bases). Deletions cut 6 bases from V and 7 bases from J, with 10 bases between. Germline V lookup: CDR1 LNHDA, CDR2 SQIVND (reference sequence). The CDR3 length is 12 residues. The CDR3 loop is CASSWDFNIQYF. The CDR3 DNA is TGTGCCAGTAGCTGGGACTTCAACATTCAGTACTTC.

The genes are TRBV27 and TRBJ1-2, with a tentative D call TRBD1 (5 bases). Germline V CDR1 and CDR2: MNHEY, SMNVEV (reference sequence). This CDR3 is built from 14 residues. Trimming took 2 bases from V and 8 from J, leaving 15 bases between them. The CDR3 DNA reads TGTGCCAGCAGTTTAAATCCACGACAGAACGGCTACACCTTC. Protein: CASSLNPRQNGYTF.

The chain employs TRBV4-3 and TRBJ2-3, with TRBD2 matching 7 bases. The CDR3 runs to 15 residues. From germline, CDR1 is LGHNA and CDR2 YSLEER. V lost 4 bases and J lost 3; bases outside the gene matches: 7. For the CDR3, the DNA is TGCGCCAGCAGCCCCAGTGGTAGCGGGACAGATACGCAGTATTTT. Protein: CASSPSGSGTDTQYF.

This chain joins TRBV2 and TRBJ1-5, with no clear D. Germline V gene data show CDR1 as SNHLY and CDR2 as FYNNEI. V gave up 3 bases and J gave up 1 base, with 4 bases separating them. CDR3 length: 13 amino acids. The CDR3 DNA is TGTGCCAGCAGTGACGACAGCAATCAGCCCCAGCATTTT. Translation gives CASSDDSNQPQHF.

The rearrangement links TRBV29-1 to TRBJ2-3, with a tentative D call TRBD2 (5 bases). The CDR3 is made up of 12 amino acids. Trimming shortened V by 6 bases and J by 6 bases, and 13 bases separated the two germline ends. From germline, CDR1 is SQVTM and CDR2 ANQGSEA. This chain's CDR3 is CSVPVGSDTQYF. The CDR3 DNA follows: TGCAGCGTGCCGGTAGGGAGCGATACGCAGTATTTT.

V gene TRBV10-3 combines with J gene TRBJ2-7, with 9 bases aligning to TRBD2. Germline V CDR1 and CDR2: ENHRY, SYGVKD. The CDR3 runs 15 residues. V trimming: 8 bases; J trimming: 5 bases; junction bases outside the gene matches: 13. The CDR3 is CAILGDSGGIDEQYF. The CDR3 DNA reads TGTGCCATCCTAGGTGACAGCGGGGGGATCGACGAGCAGTACTTC.

The gene calls are TRBV29-1 and TRBJ2-3, with 7 bases aligning to TRBD1. CDR3 length equals 14 residues. V gave up 6 bases and J gave up 4 bases; unmatched junction bases: 10. Germline V gene lookup returns CDR1 SQVTM and CDR2 ANQGSEA. This CDR3 reads CSVAAGGRADTQYF. The CDR3 DNA reads TGCAGCGTCGCCGCAGGGGGTAGGGCAGATACGCAGTATTTT.

The CDR3 DNA follows: TGTGCCTGGAGTCTCTCGTTAAGGGACGAGCAGTACTTC. Its translation is CAWSLSLRDEQYF. This chain links TRBV30 with TRBJ2-7; D gene ambiguous. This CDR3 spans 13 amino acids. V lost 2 bases to trimming and J lost 5 bases, with 13 bases between them. The V gene's germline CDR1 is GTSNPN and CDR2 SVGIG (reference sequence).

V is TRBV4-3 and J is TRBJ1-2; 8 positions agree with TRBD1. V gave up 0 bases and J gave up 3 bases; unmatched junction bases: 6. This CDR3 is built from 16 residues. Germline CDR1 and CDR2: LGHNA and YSLEER. CDR3 region: CASSQDGQGIHYGYTF. The CDR3 region has the DNA TGCGCCAGCAGCCAAGACGGACAGGGCATTCACTATGGCTACACCTTC.

V usage is TRBV27 and J usage is TRBJ2-1, with D possibly matching TRBD1 (5 bases). V was shortened by 4 bases and J by 3 bases, with 7 bases between the two germline ends. Germline CDR1 is MNHEY and CDR2 is SMNVEV (reference sequence). The CDR3 is 13 residues long. The DNA for the CDR3 is TGTGCCAGCAGTTATGACAGCTACAATGAGCAGTTCTTC. Its protein product is CASSYDSYNEQFF.

There are a few counts of this clone. The CDR3 is CASSFGQGREQFF. CDR3 nucleotide sequence: TGTGCCAGCAGCTTCGGACAGGGACGGGAGCAGTTCTTC. The chain recombines TRBV7-3 with TRBJ2-1; 8 nucleotides line up with TRBD1. V dropped 3 bases and J dropped 10; count of bases not matched to a gene: 5. The CDR3 consists of 13 residues. Germline V lookup: CDR1 SGHTA, CDR2 FQGTGA.

This clone has a handful of counts. This chain connects TRBV29-1 to TRBJ2-1, with 7 bases aligning to TRBD2. From germline, CDR1 is SQVTM and CDR2 ANQGSEA. V dropped 8 bases and J dropped 1; count of bases not matched to a gene: 5. The CDR3 loop spans 13 amino acids. CDR3 DNA sequence: TGCAGCTCGGGGGGTTCATCCTACAATGAGCAGTTCTTC. The encoded protein is CSSGGSSYNEQFF.

This chain connects TRBV7-9 to TRBJ2-3; 9 bases line up with TRBD2. V was pared by 3 bases and J by 2 bases, with 6 bases of the junction left unmatched. The CDR3 extends over 16 amino acids. Germline V gene data show CDR1 as SEHNR and CDR2 as FQNEAQ (reference sequence). The CDR3 DNA is TGTGCCAGCAGCTTCCTCCTAGCGGGGACCACAGATACGCAGTATTTT. Translated, it gives CASSFLLAGTTDTQYF.

V and J are TRBV9 and TRBJ2-1, with 10 bases that match TRBD1. The germline V gene encodes CDR1 SGDLS and CDR2 YYNGEE. V shed 3 bases and J 5 bases; nucleotides not matched to a gene: 5. This CDR3 region has 15 residues. DNA of the CDR3: TGTGCCAGCAGCGGGACAGGGGGATTCAACAATGAGCAGTTCTTC. This gives the protein CASSGTGGFNNEQFF.

This clone was seen a few times. J is TRBJ2-7 and V is TRBV6-6; D might be TRBD1 or TRBD2, each matching 5 bases. V dropped 2 bases and J dropped 2 bases, with 13 bases sitting between them. Germline V gene data show CDR1 as MNHNY and CDR2 as SVGAGI (reference sequence). The CDR3 totals 15 residues. CDR3 sequence reads: CASSYSRDGAYEQYF. The CDR3 bases are TGTGCCAGCAGTTACAGCCGGGACGGAGCCTACGAGCAGTACTTC.

The chain uses TRBV4-3 and TRBJ2-2; D remains ambiguous. This CDR3 contains 17 residues. CDR1 is LGHNA and CDR2 is YSLEER in the germline V gene. Trimming cost V 0 bases and J 1 base, with 12 bases left between them. CDR3 amino acids: CASSQDGEGKNTGELFF. Written as DNA, the CDR3 is TGCGCCAGCAGCCAAGATGGTGAAGGGAAGAACACCGGGGAGCTGTTTTTT.

This chain links TRBV5-1 with TRBJ2-7; 7 nucleotides line up with TRBD1. Looked up from germline, CDR1 is SGHRS and CDR2 is YFSETQ. V lost 0 bases and J lost 2; bases outside the gene matches: 8. The length of the CDR3 is 16 residues. The CDR3 DNA sequence: TGCGCCAGCAGCTTGGCGGAAGGGACAGTAACCTACGAGCAGTACTTC. Protein sequence: CASSLAEGTVTYEQYF. Full variable domain (rest looked up from reference TRBV5-1 and TRBJ2-7): KAGVTQTPRYLIKTRGQQVTLSCSPISGHRSVSWYQQTPGQGLQFLFEYFSETQRNKGNFPGRFSGRQFSNSRSEMNVSTLELGDSALYLCASSLAEGTVTYEQYFGPGTRLTVT.

The chain recombines TRBV27 with TRBJ1-1; no definite D call. Germline CDR1 is MNHEY and CDR2 is SMNVEV (reference sequence). V lost 4 bases and J 1 base, leaving 10 bases between the germline ends. The CDR3 has 14 residues. The CDR3 loop reads CASSSNTPNTEAFF. CDR3 sequence (DNA): TGTGCCAGCAGTTCGAACACTCCGAACACTGAAGCTTTCTTT.

The chain is built from TRBV30 and TRBJ1-1; a possible D gene is TRBD1 (6 bases). Trimming left V 0 bases short and J 10 bases short, with 21 bases between. This CDR3 spans 15 amino acids. The germline gives CDR1 GTSNPN, CDR2 SVGIG (reference sequence). CDR3 sequence: CAWSVNLRGANGAFF. CDR3 in DNA: TGTGCCTGGAGTGTCAATCTACGGGGGGCGAATGGAGCTTTCTTT.

This clone was detected once. The chain carries TRBV30 and TRBJ2-4; no clear D gene. This CDR3 has 15 residues. Germline CDR1 GTSNPN, CDR2 SVGIG (reference sequence). Trimming left V 1 base short and J 0 bases short, with 10 bases between. The DNA for the CDR3 is TGTGCCTGGAGTGCCCCCCCCCTAGCCAAAAACATTCAGTACTTC. It encodes CAWSAPPLAKNIQYF.

The genes are TRBV6-1 and TRBJ1-5, with 7 bases that match TRBD1. This CDR3 spans 15 amino acids. Losses at the gene ends were 8 bases for V and 3 bases for J; bases not matched to a gene: 10. CDR1 and CDR2 (germline): MNHNS, SASEGT. The CDR3 DNA reads as TGTGCCAGCTTTCCCGACAGGGTATACAATCAGCCCCAGCATTTT. Its protein product is CASFPDRVYNQPQHF.

The CDR3, as DNA: TGTGCCAGCCCGGGCCCGGCGGACTATGGCTACACCTTC. Protein sequence: CASPGPADYGYTF. The rearrangement uses TRBV13 and TRBJ1-2; no clear D gene. The CDR3 extends over 13 amino acids. Germline V gives CDR1 PRHDT, CDR2 FYEKMQ (reference sequence). V dropped 8 bases and J dropped 3 bases, with 13 bases sitting between them.

The V gene is TRBV6-1, the J gene TRBJ2-3, with 11 bases aligning to TRBD2. The CDR3 sequence is 17 residues long. The V and J ends lost 6 bases and 0 bases, in that order; junction bases with no gene match: 8. Germline assignment: CDR1 MNHNS and CDR2 SASEGT. CDR3 coding DNA: TGTGCCAGCAGAGAATCAGGACTAGCGGGTAGCACAGATACGCAGTATTTT. This encodes CASRESGLAGSTDTQYF.

The chain uses TRBV19 and TRBJ2-1; TRBD2 is a possible D gene (6 bases). V gave up 7 bases and J gave up 0 bases, with 13 bases separating them. This CDR3 has 15 amino acids. Germline-derived CDR1 and CDR2 are LNHDA and SQIVND (reference sequence). DNA for the CDR3: TGTGCCAGTACCTGGACCGGGAGCTCCTACAATGAGCAGTTCTTC. This codes for CASTWTGSSYNEQFF.

The rearrangement links TRBV29-1 to TRBJ1-1; D remains unclear. CDR1 and CDR2 (germline): SQVTM, ANQGSEA. V lost 4 bases and J 1 base, leaving 10 bases between the germline ends. This CDR3 comprises 13 residues. As DNA, the CDR3 is TGCAGCGTTGCCGGCGGGGAGAACACTGAAGCTTTCTTT. Translating gives CSVAGGENTEAFF.